The clone carrying this TCR beta chain was detected a few times. The V end was cut by 0 bases, the J end by 7 bases, with 7 bases between. This CDR3 spans 13 amino acids. CDR1 is LGHNA and CDR2 is YSLEER in the germline V gene. The data were taken from a study of blood T cell repertoires in COVID-19. About the research overall: Whether acute or convalescent, the COVID-19 samples came from the United States, Italy and Spain. Sample material is recorded as cDNA or gDNA derived from T cells, B-cell-depleted T cells, or PBMCs.

Assay used: immunoSEQ multiplex PCR; TCRdb lists only in-frame clones, some missing. The data show some 260,000 clones, approximately 81% seen once. The gene calls are TRBV4-3 and TRBJ2-1; no clear D gene. The sample comprised peripheral blood. This TCR was recovered from a woman between 18 and 30 years old with acute or convalescent COVID-19. This CDR3 is CASSQDILNEQFF. For the CDR3, the DNA is TGCGCCAGCAGCCAAGATATATTGAATGAGCAGTTCTTC.